The entry below gives a single T cell receptor (beta chain) sequence along with its context. The CDR3 loop spans 17 amino acids. Trimming took 2 bases from V and 2 from J, leaving 19 bases between them. CDR1 is MNHEY, CDR2 SVGEGT, per germline. In the original processing: Reference gene primer amplification gave nucleated cell count estimates. The data were produced by immunoSEQ multiplex PCR, yet TCRdb's version contains in-frame clones alone and is incomplete. The DNA gave D and trimming, while V, J and clone size come from that table. The sample holds a few hundred thousand clones; 80% to 90% are singletons and the top ten take less than 11%. The source of the sample is a study of blood T cell repertoires in COVID-19. Turning to the study itself: T cells, B-cell-depleted T cells, or PBMCs provided the cDNA or gDNA that served as material.

Material for sequencing was peripheral blood. The sequence was collected from a woman older than 75 with acute or convalescent COVID-19. The J gene is TRBJ2-7, the V gene TRBV6-2 or TRBV6-3; D remains ambiguous. The CDR3 reads CASSYPLSTFGTYEQYF. CDR3 sequence (DNA): TGTGCCAGCAGTTACCCCTTGTCAACGTTCGGTACCTACGAGCAGTACTTC.